These 13 T cell receptor beta chains originate from one sample sequenced in a study of T cells in Graves' hyperthyroidism and ophthalmopathy. Using RNA transcripts as the source, TCR beta CDR3 regions were amplified. The study used the HTBI primer set for a first-round RT-PCR of the TCR CDR3. MiXCR was run by TCRdb on the multiplex PCR reads, yielding one entry per CDR3 protein. The repertoire holds roughly 500,000 distinct CDR3 sequences, with about 16% as singletons. Sample: blood. Receptors originate from a woman under 40 with Graves' ophthalmopathy.

V is TRBV7-2 and J is TRBJ1-5; TRBD1 matches 7 bases. Germline V gene data show CDR1 as SGHTA and CDR2 as FQGNSA. V lost 4 bases and J lost 6; bases outside the gene matches: 6. The CDR3 is 14 residues long. The CDR3 spells CASSSQTGAQPQHF. DNA for the CDR3: TGTGCCAGCAGCTCCCAAACAGGGGCTCAGCCCCAGCATTTT.

The rearrangement uses TRBV10-2 and TRBJ2-7; D gene uncertain. This CDR3 comprises 14 residues. The V gene's germline CDR1 is WSHSY and CDR2 SAAADI. V shed 0 bases and J shed 5 bases, with 11 bases lying between them. Here the CDR3 reads CASSESEGIDEQYF. Written as DNA, the CDR3 is TGCGCCAGCAGTGAGTCCGAAGGTATTGACGAGCAGTACTTC.

This clonotype was seen a handful of times. This clone may be a read error of a much larger clone one base away. V and J are TRBV18 and TRBJ1-3, with no clear D. CDR1 is KGHSH and CDR2 is LQKENI in the germline V gene. The CDR3 totals 14 residues. The chain's CDR3 is CASPPPPVGNTIYF. CDR3 nucleotide sequence: TGTGCCAGCCCACCACCCCCTGTTGGGAACACCATATATTTT.

This clonotype appeared a few times. The CDR3 is CAWSVSPRGGYTF. The CDR3 DNA reads as TGTGCCTGGAGTGTGTCCCCCCGTGGGGGCTACACCTTC. The chain employs TRBV30 and TRBJ1-2; D is uncertain. Germline loops: CDR1 GTSNPN, CDR2 SVGIG (reference sequence). Trimming left V 0 bases short and J 8 bases short, with 13 bases between. The CDR3 runs to 13 residues. The entire variable domain, with the rest obtained from reference TRBV30 and TRBJ1-2, is as follows: SQTIHQWPATLVQPVGSPLSLECTVEGTSNPNLYWYRQAAGRGLQLLFYSVGIGQISSEVPQNLSASRPQDRQFILSSKKLLLSDSGFYLCAWSVSPRGGYTFGSGTRLTVV.

This chain joins TRBV24-1 and TRBJ2-2; possibly TRBD2 for D (5 bases). The V gene lost 4 bases and the J gene lost 7 bases, with 18 bases spanning the gap. This CDR3 spans 16 amino acids. Germline CDR1 reads KGHDR; CDR2 reads SFDVKD. CDR3 nucleotide sequence: TGTGCCACCAGTGACCCCCGAGTGGAGGTCGACGGGGAGCTGTTTTTT. Its protein product is CATSDPRVEVDGELFF.

This clonotype was seen repeatedly, ten times or more. The chain employs TRBV5-1 and TRBJ1-1; D may be TRBD1 (6 bases). V lost 0 bases and J 0 bases, leaving 18 bases between the germline ends. The CDR3 has 18 residues. Germline V gene data show CDR1 as SGHRS and CDR2 as YFSETQ. The CDR3 nucleotides are TGCGCCAGCAGCTTGGGACTTTCCAGGGGCCGCATGAACACTGAAGCTTTCTTT. Its translation: CASSLGLSRGRMNTEAFF.

On this clonotype: A read error may be the cause here, since a much bigger clone is one base away. V usage is TRBV28 and J usage is TRBJ2-7; 10 bases agree with TRBD1. The CDR3 runs to 14 residues. The J segment lost 7 bases and the V segment lost 7 bases, leaving 10 bases of the junction unmatched. The V gene's germline CDR1 is MDHEN and CDR2 SYDVKM. The CDR3 sequence: CASKLTGTGVEQYF. The CDR3 bases are TGTGCCAGCAAGCTTACCGGGACAGGGGTGGAGCAGTACTTC.

This clonotype was picked up many times. This chain uses TRBV7-9 with TRBJ2-1; D gene uncertain. Germline CDR1 and CDR2: SEHNR and FQNEAQ (reference sequence). This CDR3 is built from 12 residues. Trimming removed 2 bases from V and 7 bases from J, with 6 bases in between. CDR3 DNA: TGTGCCAGCAGCTTATACGGGAATGAGCAGTTCTTC. Translation gives CASSLYGNEQFF. The full variable domain, with the rest looked up from reference TRBV7-9 and TRBJ2-1, is DTGVSQNPRHKITKRGQNVTFRCDPISEHNRLYWYRQTLGQGPEFLTYFQNEAQLEKSRLLSDRFSAERPKGSFSTLEIQRTEQGDSAMYLCASSLYGNEQFFGPGTRLTVL.

This clonotype was detected a few times. This chain connects TRBV20-1 to TRBJ2-5; 7 bases are a match to TRBD2. V lost 6 bases, J lost 13 bases, and 17 bases stayed unmatched. Germline V CDR1 and CDR2: DFQATT, SNEGSKA (reference sequence). This CDR3 spans 13 amino acids. The CDR3 DNA reads TGCAGTGCCGGGGTGGCTAGCGGCCCTCACCCGTACTTC. It specifies CSAGVASGPHPYF.

This clonotype was counted only a few times. A much larger clone lies a single base off, so this may be a read error. The chain couples TRBV2 to TRBJ2-1; 8 bases match TRBD1. Germline V gene lookup returns CDR1 SNHLY and CDR2 FYNNEI. The CDR3 is 15 amino acids. CDR3 bases: TGTGCCAGCAGGGCGGACAGGGCCTCCTACAATGAGCAGCTCTTC. Translation: CASRADRASYNEQLF.

Comment on this clonotype: A read error is possible here, since a much larger clone lies one base away. The chain links TRBV27 to TRBJ1-2; D gene uncertain. With 6 bases removed from V and 0 bases from J, the gap between germline ends came to 20 bases. The CDR3 runs to 17 residues. Germline assignment: CDR1 MNHEY and CDR2 SMNVEV (reference sequence). CDR3 in DNA: TGTGCCAGCAGCCGTCATTCGACCGGAACCTCTAACTATGGCTACACCTTC. Residues: CASSRHSTGTSNYGYTF.

The chain has TRBV6-2 or TRBV6-3 and TRBJ2-1, with TRBD1 matching 7 bases. The V and J ends lost 7 bases and 1 base, in that order; junction bases with no gene match: 7. The length of the CDR3 is 15 residues. The germline CDR1 and CDR2 sequences are MNHEY and SVGEGT. This chain's CDR3 is CASKQDRVSYNEQFF. The CDR3 nucleotides are TGTGCCAGCAAGCAAGACAGGGTGTCCTACAATGAGCAGTTCTTC.

This clonotype was recorded at least ten times. The chain combines TRBV5-1 with TRBJ2-1; D may be TRBD2 (5 bases). CDR3 length equals 15 residues. V was shortened by 2 bases and J by 0 bases, with 9 bases between the two germline ends. The germline gives CDR1 SGHRS, CDR2 YFSETQ. CDR3 nucleotide sequence: TGCGCCAGCAGCTTTTCCGGAGGCTCCTACAATGAGCAGTTCTTC. It yields the protein CASSFSGGSYNEQFF.